The subject of this entry is one TCR beta chain. Antigen specificity is unknown. The CDR3 covers 14 residues. CDR1 is SGHRS, CDR2 YFSETQ, per germline. The V end was cut by 4 bases, the J end by 2 bases, with 13 bases between. This sample is drawn from a study of radiation and T cells in renal cell carcinoma. The protocol was immunoSEQ multiplex PCR, while the TCRdb copy is restricted to in-frame clones and leaves out a portion. The data hold 130,000 to 150,000 clones, with over 75% observed a single time. Study conclusions and caveats: Baseline intratumoral clonotype presence is unknown without pretreatment biopsies.

Time point defined: baseline pretreatment blood. Treatment: 15 Gy SBRT to primary tumor, nephrectomy 4 weeks later. The sequenced sample was blood, obtained from a patient whose treatment included radiotherapy and nephrectomy. The chain couples TRBV5-1 to TRBJ2-7; D ambiguous. The receptor was isolated from a woman aged 45-59 years with renal cell carcinoma. Here the CDR3 DNA reads TGCGCCAGCAGCCCGGAAGGGTTCCCCTACGAGCAGTACTTC. This translates into CASSPEGFPYEQYF.